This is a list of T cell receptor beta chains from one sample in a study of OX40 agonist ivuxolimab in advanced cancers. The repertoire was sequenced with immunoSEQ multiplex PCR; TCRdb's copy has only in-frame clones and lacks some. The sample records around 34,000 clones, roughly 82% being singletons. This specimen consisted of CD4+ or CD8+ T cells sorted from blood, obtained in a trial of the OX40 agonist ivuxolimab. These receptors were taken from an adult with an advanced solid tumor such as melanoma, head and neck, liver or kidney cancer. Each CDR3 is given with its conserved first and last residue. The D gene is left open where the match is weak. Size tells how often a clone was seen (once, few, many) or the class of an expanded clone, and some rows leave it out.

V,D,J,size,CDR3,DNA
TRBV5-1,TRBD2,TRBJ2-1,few,CASSSAGGYNEQFF,TGCGCCAGCAGCTCAGCGGGAGGCTACAATGAGCAGTTCTTC
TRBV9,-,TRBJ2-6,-,CASSATGANVLTF,TGTGCCAGCTCTGCTACTGGGGCCAACGTCCTGACTTTC
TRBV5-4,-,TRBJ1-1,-,CASSLDGTEAFF,TGTGCCAGCAGCTTGGATGGCACTGAAGCTTTCTTT
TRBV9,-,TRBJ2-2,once,CASSVGTRNTGELFF,TGTGCCAGCAGCGTAGGGACCAGAAACACCGGGGAGCTGTTTTTT
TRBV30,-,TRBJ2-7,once,CAWRAGQRFEQYF,TGTGCCTGGAGGGCGGGACAGCGCTTCGAGCAGTACTTC
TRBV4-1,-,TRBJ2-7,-,CASSLSLTYEQYF,TGCGCCAGCAGCCTAAGTCTGACCTACGAGCAGTACTTC
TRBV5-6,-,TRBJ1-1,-,CASSLGVEWDTEAFF,TGTGCCAGCAGCTTGGGGGTCGAATGGGACACTGAAGCTTTCTTT
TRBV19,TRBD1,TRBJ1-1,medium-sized,CASSPQGAEAFF,TGTGCCAGTAGTCCCCAGGGGGCTGAAGCTTTCTTT
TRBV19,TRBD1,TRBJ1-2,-,CASSTGQGNGYTF,TGTGCCAGTAGTACGGGACAGGGGAATGGCTACACCTTC
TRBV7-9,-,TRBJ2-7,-,CASSLGFKSYEQYF,TGTGCCAGCAGCTTAGGGTTTAAGTCCTACGAGCAGTACTTC
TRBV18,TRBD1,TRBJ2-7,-,CASSPPGTGLNYEQYF,TGTGCCAGCTCACCACCCGGGACAGGCCTAAACTACGAGCAGTACTTC
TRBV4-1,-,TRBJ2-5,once,CASSRDSQETQYF,TGCGCCAGCAGCCGGGACTCTCAAGAGACCCAGTACTTC
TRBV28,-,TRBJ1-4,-,CATEAEGFSREKLFF,TGTGCCACAGAGGCGGAGGGGTTTTCTCGTGAAAAACTGTTTTTT
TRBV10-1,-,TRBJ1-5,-,CASIEVGLSNQPQHF,TGCGCCAGCATTGAGGTAGGGCTAAGTAATCAGCCCCAGCATTTT
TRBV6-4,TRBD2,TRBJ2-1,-,CASSARAGGPMDEQFF,TGTGCCAGCAGTGCCCGAGCGGGAGGGCCAATGGATGAGCAGTTCTTC